Listed below are T cell receptor beta chains from one sample, sequenced in a study of beta chain features in type 1 diabetes. TCRdb's table, derived via immunoSEQ multiplex PCR, lists solely in-frame clones and lacks some. Of approximately 150,000 clones detected, about 9.4% appear once; the ten largest clones hold approximately 1.3%. Sequencing used naive CD4+ T cells from blood. Receptor source: a man between 18 and 29 years old in good health. Both conserved end residues are part of each CDR3. Fields, in order: D gene, V gene, J gene, clone size, CDR3 DNA, CDR3 protein. The D gene is left open where the match is weak. Only some rows state a clone size, as once, few, many or a class for expanded clones.

TRBD1	TRBV18	TRBJ2-7	.	TGTGCCAGCTCACCACTACCGGGACAGGGGGAAGACGAGCAGTACTTC	CASSPLPGQGEDEQYF
TRBD1	TRBV7-9	TRBJ2-6	few	TGTGCCAGCAGGCAAGACAGGGTTACTGGGGCCAACGTCCTGACTTTC	CASRQDRVTGANVLTF
.	TRBV5-4	TRBJ2-5	few	TGTGCCAGCAGCTTCTGGGGCAACCAAGAGACCCAGTACTTC	CASSFWGNQETQYF
.	TRBV25-1	TRBJ1-2	few	TGTGCCAGCAGTGTTCGCGGGACCGGCTATGGCTACACCTTC	CASSVRGTGYGYTF
TRBD2	TRBV7-8	TRBJ2-5	.	TGTGCCAGCAGCTTAGCGGAGGGAGGGGTCAAGACCCAGTACTTC	CASSLAEGGVKTQYF
.	TRBV27	TRBJ1-5	few	TGTGCCAGTGCGGACAGATATAGCAATCAGCCCCAGCATTTT	CASADRYSNQPQHF
TRBD2	TRBV7-2	TRBJ2-5	.	TGTGCCAGCAGCTTAGCGCTATGGGGGGGGAAAGAGACCCAGTACTTC	CASSLALWGGKETQYF
TRBD1	TRBV5-1	TRBJ2-6	.	TGCGCCAGCAGCCCCAACCCGACAGGGTACTACTCTGGGGCCAACGTCCTGACTTTC	CASSPNPTGYYSGANVLTF
TRBD1	TRBV20-1	TRBJ1-1	.	TGCAGTGCCGGGGGACAGCAAGCTTTCTTT	CSAGGQQAFF
.	TRBV7-2	TRBJ2-2	few	TGTGCCAGCAGCTTATTCGGACAGTACACCGGGGAGCTGTTTTTT	CASSLFGQYTGELFF
.	TRBV30	TRBJ2-7	many	TGTGCCTGGAGTTCCACAGGGAACGAGCAGTACTTC	CAWSSTGNEQYF
.	TRBV6-5	TRBJ2-5	few	TGTGCCAGAAGGACAGCCCAAGAGACCCAGTACTTC	CARRTAQETQYF
.	TRBV7-3	TRBJ2-7	.	TGTGCCAGCAGCCCCGGGACTTTTTCCTACGAGCAGTACTTC	CASSPGTFSYEQYF
TRBD1	TRBV7-3	TRBJ2-7	.	TGTGCCAGCAGCCAATCAGGGACAGCAGGCTCCTACGAGCAGTACTTC	CASSQSGTAGSYEQYF
.	TRBV6-5	TRBJ2-7	.	TGTGCCAGCAGCCCAGGGGAGGGACCCTACGAGCAGTACTTC	CASSPGEGPYEQYF
TRBD1	TRBV9	TRBJ1-6	.	TGTGCCAGCAGCGTAGGTGACAGGGGAGGCTCACCCCTCCACTTT	CASSVGDRGGSPLHF
TRBD1	TRBV7-2	TRBJ2-1	few	TGTGCCAGCAGCGAGGGACAGAACAATGAGCAGTTCTTC	CASSEGQNNEQFF
TRBD2	TRBV11-2	TRBJ2-1	.	TGTGCCAGCAGTCGGCCGGGACTAGCGGGGGTGTGGCAGTTCTTC	CASSRPGLAGVWQFF
TRBD1	TRBV6-6	TRBJ2-2	.	TGTGCCAGCAGTTCCGGACAGGTCCCCGGGGAGCTGTTTTTT	CASSSGQVPGELFF
.	TRBV14	TRBJ1-4	.	TGTGCCAGCAGCCAAAATGGGGGCCTAAAGGAAAAACTGTTTTTT	CASSQNGGLKEKLFF
TRBD1	TRBV7-8	TRBJ1-5	few	TGTGCCAGCAGCACCGACAGGGGACAGCCCCAGCATTTT	CASSTDRGQPQHF
.	TRBV5-4	TRBJ2-5	.	TGTGCCAGCAGCCACCTGACACCGGGACAACAAGAGACCCAGTACTTC	CASSHLTPGQQETQYF
.	TRBV19	TRBJ1-3	.	TGTGCCAGTATGGTCAGAACTGGAAACACCATATATTTT	CASMVRTGNTIYF
.	TRBV18	TRBJ2-3	few	TGTGCCAGCTCACCAATCCACAAGAGCACAGATACGCAGTATTTT	CASSPIHKSTDTQYF
.	TRBV6-6	TRBJ2-2	.	TGTGCCAGCAGTTACCCCCGGGATGGGGAGCTGTTTTTT	CASSYPRDGELFF
.	TRBV7-6	TRBJ2-7	once	TGTGCCAGCAGCTTAGTGGGGGCTGGGTCCTACGAGCAGTACTTC	CASSLVGAGSYEQYF
.	TRBV25-1	TRBJ2-5	.	TGTGCCAGCAGACAGGTCTGGTGGGAGACCCAGTACTTC	CASRQVWWETQYF
TRBD1	TRBV28	TRBJ2-3	.	TGTGCCAGTGGACAGGGCGGAGATACGCAGTATTTT	CASGQGGDTQYF
.	TRBV30	TRBJ1-5	.	TGTGCCTGGAGTCGGGGGTCGAATCAGCCCCAGCATTTT	CAWSRGSNQPQHF
TRBD1	TRBV7-2	TRBJ1-4	.	TGTGCCAGCAGCTCTTGGACAGGGTGGGGCGAAAAACTGTTTTTT	CASSSWTGWGEKLFF
TRBD2	TRBV5-4	TRBJ2-5	.	TGTGCCAGCAGCCGCGGGGGGGGCGCCCAAGAGACCCAGTACTTC	CASSRGGGAQETQYF
TRBD1	TRBV6-5	TRBJ2-3	few	TGTGCCAGCGGGACAGGGACGGGCACAGATACGCAGTATTTT	CASGTGTGTDTQYF
TRBD1	TRBV7-2	TRBJ2-7	few	TGTGCCAGCAGCTCACTCTCAGGGGGTAATTTCTACGAGCAGTACTTC	CASSSLSGGNFYEQYF
TRBD1	TRBV9	TRBJ1-1	.	TGTGCCAGCAGCGTAGTAGGGGGCATGAACACTGAAGCTTTCTTT	CASSVVGGMNTEAFF
.	TRBV7-2	TRBJ2-4	.	TGTGCCAGCAGCTTAGGCAGGGGAGGGGGTGGATCCAAAAACATTCAGTACTTC	CASSLGRGGGGSKNIQYF
.	TRBV18	TRBJ2-5	many	TGTGCCAGCTCACCATACGGCAGGGAAGAGACCCAGTACTTC	CASSPYGREETQYF
.	TRBV30	TRBJ1-3	few	TGTGCCTGGAGATATTTTTCTGGAAACACCATATATTTT	CAWRYFSGNTIYF
TRBD1	TRBV9	TRBJ2-1	.	TGTGCCAGCAGCGCTACGGGACAGGCCGACAATGAGCAGTTCTTC	CASSATGQADNEQFF
.	TRBV19	TRBJ2-7	.	TGTGCCAGTAGTATTCGCCCTGGGACTGGCCGCTACGAGCAGTACTTC	CASSIRPGTGRYEQYF
.	TRBV27	TRBJ2-7	few	TGTGCCAGCAGTTCTGGCGACTCTTCCTACGAGCAGTACTTC	CASSSGDSSYEQYF
.	TRBV18	TRBJ1-5	few	TGTGCCAGCTCACCACCGAACAGGGTGGGTAATCAGCCCCAGCATTTT	CASSPPNRVGNQPQHF
TRBD1	TRBV6-5	TRBJ2-5	.	TGTGCCAGCAGTGAAGGACAGGGGGCAGAGACCCAGTACTTC	CASSEGQGAETQYF
TRBD1	TRBV28	TRBJ2-4	many	TGTGCCAGCAGTTCAGGGGGAACTAAAAACATTCAGTACTTC	CASSSGGTKNIQYF
.	TRBV28	TRBJ2-7	.	TGTGCCAGCAGACAGACATCAGCCTACGAGCAGTACTTC	CASRQTSAYEQYF
.	TRBV20-1	TRBJ2-7	.	TGCAGTGTGACGGGATCCTACGAGCAGTACTTC	CSVTGSYEQYF
.	TRBV6-5	TRBJ2-5	few	TGTGCCAGCAGTTACGGTTTGCCGACAGGAGAGACCCAGTACTTC	CASSYGLPTGETQYF
.	TRBV11-3	TRBJ2-5	few	TGTGCCAGCAGCCCCACCGGGACACGGAGGGAGACCCAGTACTTC	CASSPTGTRRETQYF
TRBD1	TRBV6-5	TRBJ1-1	few	TGTGCCAGCAGTGGACAGGGTGGGATAAACACTGAAGCTTTCTTT	CASSGQGGINTEAFF
.	TRBV18	TRBJ2-6	few	TGTGCCAGCACGGGACTCAGCACCAGCTCTGGGGCCAACGTCCTGACTTTC	CASTGLSTSSGANVLTF
.	TRBV28	TRBJ2-5	.	TGTGCCAGCGAGACAGCGTACCAAGAGACCCAGTACTTC	CASETAYQETQYF
.	TRBV30	TRBJ2-5	few	TGTGCCTGGAGTCCCGCGGGGGCTGATGAGACCCAGTACTTC	CAWSPAGADETQYF
.	TRBV18	TRBJ2-1	few	TGTGCCAGCTCACCCCTCCCCGGTGGCTCCTACAATGAGCAGTTCTTC	CASSPLPGGSYNEQFF
.	TRBV5-4	TRBJ2-7	many	TGTGCCAGCAGCTTGGGGACAGCCGTGGAGCAGTACTTC	CASSLGTAVEQYF